A selection of T cell receptor beta chains follows, all from one sample in a study of long-term antiretroviral therapy in people with HIV. TCRdb's table, derived via immunoSEQ multiplex PCR, lists solely in-frame clones and lacks some. This sample has 48,000 or so clones, with around 84% found just once. The sample consisted of unsorted PBMCs, taken 0.8 years after starting antiretroviral therapy. These receptors were obtained from a woman aged 18-30 years with HIV. Both conserved end residues are part of each CDR3. A D gene is named only where the DNA matches it firmly. Only part of the rows carry a size: once, few, many, or a class if the clone is expanded.

>.|15|TRBJ2-3|.|TRBV7-9
TGTGCCAGCAGCTTACCGGGGGCAAGCACAGATACGCAGTATTTT
CASSLPGASTDTQYF
>TRBD2|15|TRBJ2-5|.|TRBV9
TGTGCCAGCAGCGCGGGACTAGCGGCACCAGAGACCCAGTACTTC
CASSAGLAAPETQYF
>.|13|TRBJ1-2|.|TRBV29-1
TGCAGCGTTGAAGTTGGTACCATACCGTCCTACACCTTC
CSVEVGTIPSYTF
>.|15|TRBJ2-7|.|TRBV2
TGTGCCAGCAGTGATCGGGCAGGGGCCTCCTACGAGCAGTACTTC
CASSDRAGASYEQYF
>.|13|TRBJ1-1|.|TRBV10-2
TGCGCCAGCAGTAGGGACACGTACACTGAAGCTTTCTTT
CASSRDTYTEAFF
>.|12|TRBJ1-4|once|TRBV15
TGTGCCACCAGCAGGACCGATGAAAAACTGTTTTTT
CATSRTDEKLFF
>TRBD1|15|TRBJ1-1|.|TRBV9
TGTGCCAGCAGCGAGGGGACAGGGGCAAACACTGAAGCTTTCTTT
CASSEGTGANTEAFF
>.|14|TRBJ1-5|once|TRBV4-1
TGCGCCAGCAGCCGACGGACACCCAATCAGCCCCAGCATTTT
CASSRRTPNQPQHF
>.|15|TRBJ2-1|.|TRBV11-2
TGTGCCAGCAGCTTAGAGGGAGGGGGGTACAATGAGCAGTTCTTC
CASSLEGGGYNEQFF
>.|13|TRBJ2-2|.|TRBV28
TGTGCCAGCCACCCCTCGATAACCGGGGAGCTGTTTTTT
CASHPSITGELFF
>.|13|TRBJ2-7|.|TRBV11-2
TGTGCCAGCAGCTATACAGGTCCATACGAGCAGTACTTC
CASSYTGPYEQYF
>TRBD1|15|TRBJ2-7|.|TRBV2
TGTGCCAGCAGCCGGGGACAGTCCTTGACCTACGAGCAGTACTTC
CASSRGQSLTYEQYF
>TRBD1|14|TRBJ2-7|.|TRBV7-9
TGTGCCAGCAGTGCCCGGGACAGCCCTTACGAGCAGTACTTC
CASSARDSPYEQYF
>.|15|TRBJ2-7|few|TRBV19
TGTGCCAGTAGTACCCCCCGGGGCAACTCCTACGAGCAGTACTTC
CASSTPRGNSYEQYF
>TRBD1|15|TRBJ1-3|.|TRBV28
TGTGCCAGCAGGGGGGCGCAGGGGGCTGGAAACACCATATATTTT
CASRGAQGAGNTIYF
>TRBD1|18|TRBJ2-7|.|TRBV28
TGTGCCAGCAGTTTATGGGGACAGGGGGGGTACCTCTCCTACGAGCAGTACTTC
CASSLWGQGGYLSYEQYF